The 15 T cell receptor beta chains below all came from one sample that was sequenced in a study of blood T cell repertoires in COVID-19. Only in-frame clones appear in the TCRdb table, and some are missing; sequencing was by immunoSEQ multiplex PCR. The sample shows roughly 77,000 clones, about 90% of them seen only once. The sequenced sample consisted of peripheral blood. These receptors all stem from a woman older than 75 with active COVID-19.

This clone was picked up a small number of times. The genes are TRBV5-1 and TRBJ2-2; D remains unclear. V gave up 0 bases and J gave up 3 bases, with 3 bases separating them. CDR1 is SGHRS, CDR2 YFSETQ, per germline. This CDR3 region has 13 residues. CDR3 residues: CASSLADTGELFF. In DNA, the CDR3 is TGCGCCAGCAGCTTGGCGGACACCGGGGAGCTGTTTTTT.

The gene calls are TRBV2 and TRBJ2-2; 8 bases are shared with TRBD2. The CDR3 runs 13 residues. V gave up 4 bases and J gave up 6 bases; unmatched junction bases: 1. The germline V gene has CDR1 SNHLY and CDR2 FYNNEI. The chain's CDR3 is CASSGREAGELFF. The DNA of the CDR3 is TGTGCCAGCAGTGGGCGGGAGGCCGGGGAGCTGTTTTTT.

V is TRBV20-1 and J is TRBJ1-5; tentative D call: TRBD1 (5 bases). Trimming stripped 3 bases from V and 0 bases from J, with 12 bases between. Germline V gene sequence: CDR1 DFQATT, CDR2 SNEGSKA (reference sequence). This CDR3 contains 15 residues. CDR3: CSASRQKYSNQPQHF. The DNA for the CDR3 is TGCAGTGCTAGTAGACAGAAATATAGCAATCAGCCCCAGCATTTT.

The J gene is TRBJ2-1, the V gene TRBV2, with D hard to call. CDR1 and CDR2 from the germline V gene are SNHLY and FYNNEI. The CDR3 is 14 amino acids. Between the trimmed V and J ends, which lost 4 bases and 6 bases, there was a span of 13 bases. The CDR3 sequence is CASSVSEVVNEQFF. The CDR3 DNA follows: TGTGCCAGCAGTGTCTCCGAGGTAGTCAATGAGCAGTTCTTC.

The rearrangement links TRBV6-6 to TRBJ2-2, with D perhaps TRBD1 (5 bases). V lost 2 bases and J 6 bases, leaving 16 bases between the germline ends. Germline assignment: CDR1 MNHNY and CDR2 SVGAGI (reference sequence). The length of the CDR3 is 16 residues. CDR3 protein: CASSYRTSARPGELFF. In DNA form, the CDR3 reads TGTGCCAGCAGTTACCGGACATCGGCAAGGCCCGGGGAGCTGTTTTTT.

This sequence joins TRBV7-8 and TRBJ1-4, with 9 bases identical to TRBD1. The CDR3 is made up of 17 amino acids. CDR1 SGHVS and CDR2 FQNEAQ come from the germline V gene. With 5 bases clipped from V and 8 bases from J, the junction kept 15 bases outside the gene matches. Here the CDR3 reads CASSRDRGIRGWEKLFF. The CDR3 region has the DNA TGTGCCAGCAGCCGAGACAGGGGGATACGGGGGTGGGAAAAACTGTTTTTT.

V and J are TRBV2 and TRBJ1-2; weak D call: TRBD1 (6 bases). The length of the CDR3 is 13 residues. Germline-derived CDR1 and CDR2 are SNHLY and FYNNEI. The ends were cut back, 7 bases at V and 3 bases at J, with 12 bases in the middle. Here the CDR3 reads CASIQDSDYGYTF. The CDR3 nucleotides are TGTGCCAGCATTCAGGACAGTGACTATGGCTACACCTTC.

The rearrangement links TRBV6-1 to TRBJ2-2, with 8 bases aligning to TRBD1. This CDR3 has 18 residues. The junction had 8 bases not matched to a gene; V was cut back by 2 bases and J by 0 bases. Germline CDR1 reads MNHNS; CDR2 reads SASEGT. The chain's CDR3 is CASSEWPLQGANTGELFF. DNA for the CDR3: TGTGCCAGCAGTGAATGGCCCCTACAGGGGGCGAACACCGGGGAGCTGTTTTTT.

The chain couples TRBV5-1 to TRBJ2-7, with 7 bases identical to TRBD1. This CDR3 spans 14 amino acids. V dropped 4 bases and J dropped 2; count of bases not matched to a gene: 6. Per germline, CDR1 SGHRS and CDR2 YFSETQ. The DNA of the CDR3 is TGCGCCAGCAGCGACAGGGACAGCACCTACGAGCAGTACTTC. Protein: CASSDRDSTYEQYF.

In this sample, this clone turned up once. J is TRBJ1-1 and V is TRBV5-6; TRBD1 agrees at 7 bases. Germline V gives CDR1 SGHDT, CDR2 YYEEEE. Losses at the gene ends were 4 bases for V and 8 bases for J; bases not matched to a gene: 20. This CDR3 has 17 amino acids. CDR3 DNA sequence: TGTGCCAGCAGCCGTACAGGGGAAGGACGTGGTAGGGGGGAAGCTTTCTTT. Protein product: CASSRTGEGRGRGEAFF.

To note about this clone: Its ends do not fully match the called genes, so a read error is possible. The gene calls are TRBV19 and TRBJ2-1, with 9 bases matching TRBD2. The CDR3 is 17 amino acids. In germline, CDR1 is LNHDA, CDR2 SQIVND (reference sequence). The CDR3 sequence is CASSPPRLAASHNEQFF. In DNA, the CDR3 is TGTGCCAGTAGCCCACCCCGACTAGCGGCCTCCCACAATGAGCAGTTCTTC.

This chain joins TRBV4-3 and TRBJ1-4; D perhaps matches TRBD1 (6 bases). The CDR3 loop spans 19 amino acids. Trimming removed 2 bases at V and 0 bases at J, with 19 bases between. Germline V gene sequence: CDR1 LGHNA, CDR2 YSLEER. The CDR3 sequence: CASSQSVQTGSATNEKLFF. CDR3 bases: TGCGCCAGCAGCCAATCGGTCCAAACAGGGTCTGCAACTAATGAAAAACTGTTTTTT.

This rearrangement joins TRBV3-1 (or the pseudogene TRBV3-2) to TRBJ1-6, with D uncertain. V was trimmed by 4 bases and J by 7 bases, leaving 14 bases between them. The germline CDR1 and CDR2 sequences are LGHDT and YNNKEL (reference sequence). The CDR3 extends over 15 amino acids. As DNA, the CDR3 is TGTGCCAGCAGCCTCGACGGAGCTAGGAATTCACCCCTCCACTTT. Amino acids: CASSLDGARNSPLHF.

The chain combines TRBV6-2 or TRBV6-3 with TRBJ2-7; 8 positions match TRBD2. The CDR3 has 15 amino acids. V was pared by 6 bases and J by 7 bases, with 14 bases of the junction left unmatched. Looked up from germline, CDR1 is MNHEY and CDR2 is SVGEGT. CDR3 amino acids: CASSTTIRAGDEQYF. The CDR3, as DNA: TGTGCCAGCAGCACCACAATTCGAGCGGGAGATGAGCAGTACTTC.

The chain carries TRBV7-7 and TRBJ2-5; tentatively, D is TRBD1 (5 bases). With 5 bases removed from V and 4 bases from J, the gap between germline ends came to 8 bases. This CDR3 region has 12 residues. Per the germline V gene, CDR1 is SSHAT and CDR2 is FNYEAQ (reference sequence). The CDR3 DNA sequence: TGTGCCAGCAGCCTGCAGGGAGAGACCCAGTACTTC. The encoded protein is CASSLQGETQYF.